The rows below give T cell receptor beta chains drawn from one sample of a study of cytomegalovirus exposure and HLA in healthy donors. TCRdb's copy holds only in-frame clones and misses some; the assay was immunoSEQ multiplex PCR. The profile covers 100,000 or so clones, with around 74% appearing a single time and approximately 14% taken by the ten largest. The sequenced sample consisted of PBMCs. Receptors were obtained from a male donor in good health and CMV-seropositive. Both conserved end residues are part of each CDR3. D genes are given only for firm matches. A row's size may be missing; if present it is once, few, many or a size class.

-	TRBV7-8	-	TRBJ1-2	CASSLAPQGYGYPF	TGTGCCAGCAGCTTAGCGCCCCAGGGATATGGCTACCCCTTC
-	TRBV11-2	TRBD1	TRBJ2-7	CASSSRGQGNYEQYF	TGTGCCAGCAGCTCCCGGGGACAGGGGAACTACGAGCAGTACTTC
-	TRBV7-3	TRBD1	TRBJ2-3	CASSLGVSDRERYF	TGTGCCAGCAGCTTAGGAGTATCCGACAGGGAGAGGTATTTT
-	TRBV12-2	-	TRBJ1-2	CASRLVVGGRGYGYTF	TGTGCAAGTCGCTTAGTGGTGGGGGGTCGGGGCTATGGCTACACCTTC
-	TRBV5-1	-	TRBJ2-3	CASSSQGTDMQYF	TGCGCCAGCAGCTCCCAGGGCACAGATATGCAGTATTTT
-	TRBV30	TRBD1	TRBJ2-3	CAWSVERLQGSGGDTQYF	TGTGCCTGGAGTGTCGAGAGATTACAGGGGAGTGGGGGAGATACGCAGTATTTT
-	TRBV30	-	TRBJ1-1	CAWRGGRNTEAFF	TGTGCCTGGAGGGGCGGGAGGAACACTGAAGCTTTCTTT
-	TRBV9	-	TRBJ2-2	CASSVGQALSGELFF	TGTGCCAGCAGCGTAGGGCAGGCTCTATCCGGGGAGCTGTTTTTT
-	TRBV7-2	TRBD1	TRBJ2-7	CASSLARGYGTDSYEQYF	TGTGCCAGCAGCTTAGCGAGGGGGTATGGGACAGACTCCTACGAGCAGTACTTC
once	TRBV27	-	TRBJ1-2	CASRQGAGVDGYTF	TGTGCCAGCAGGCAGGGAGCAGGGGTCGATGGCTACACCTTC
-	TRBV6-5	-	TRBJ2-3	CASSRLNLDTQYF	TGTGCCAGCAGTCGACTGAACCTGGATACGCAGTATTTT
-	TRBV15	-	TRBJ2-7	CATSREPQGHQFFYEQYF	TGTGCCACCAGCAGAGAACCCCAGGGACATCAATTTTTCTACGAGCAGTACTTC
-	TRBV5-1	-	TRBJ1-1	CATWGGRMNTEAFF	TGCGCCACCTGGGGGGGAAGGATGAACACTGAAGCTTTCTTT
once	TRBV4-3	-	TRBJ1-1	CASSQTFQNTEAFF	TGCGCCAGCAGCCAGACATTCCAGAACACTGAAGCTTTCTTT
once	TRBV9	-	TRBJ2-3	CASSVVEVGGGPGDTQYF	TGTGCCAGCAGCGTGGTGGAGGTGGGCGGGGGCCCAGGGGATACGCAGTATTTT
-	TRBV6-5	-	TRBJ1-6	CASTRSGLGNSPLHF	TGTGCCAGCACCCGTTCGGGGTTAGGTAATTCACCCCTCCACTTT
-	TRBV11-2	TRBD2	TRBJ2-3	CASSLDRGADTQYF	TGTGCCAGCAGCTTAGATCGGGGGGCAGATACGCAGTATTTT
-	TRBV15	TRBD1	TRBJ2-7	CATRGKGQGSYEQYF	TGTGCCACCAGAGGAAAGGGACAGGGGTCCTACGAGCAGTACTTC
-	TRBV6-6	-	TRBJ2-7	CASSYAQGYEQYF	TGTGCCAGCAGTTACGCACAGGGCTACGAGCAGTACTTC
once	TRBV29-1	TRBD1	TRBJ1-6	CSVASDRNSPLHF	TGCAGCGTTGCGTCGGACAGGAATTCACCCCTCCACTTT
-	TRBV5-4	-	TRBJ2-7	CASSSGRGPYEQYF	TGCGCCAGCAGCTCGGGGCGGGGACCCTACGAGCAGTACTTC
-	TRBV19	TRBD1	TRBJ2-1	CASNGPGTGDNEQFF	TGTGCCAGTAACGGGCCCGGGACAGGGGACAATGAGCAGTTCTTC
-	TRBV7-7	-	TRBJ2-3	CASSSDIYTDTQYF	TGTGCTAGCAGCTCAGATATTTACACAGATACGCAGTATTTT
-	TRBV28	-	TRBJ2-7	CASGAPQVEQYF	TGTGCCAGCGGGGCCCCCCAAGTCGAGCAGTACTTC
-	TRBV19	TRBD1	TRBJ2-3	CASRKGWDRGTDTQYF	TGTGCCAGTAGAAAGGGGTGGGACAGGGGCACAGATACGCAGTATTTT
-	TRBV29-1	TRBD1	TRBJ1-4	CSVTGQGSSNEKLFF	TGCAGCGTAACTGGACAGGGGTCGTCTAATGAAAAACTGTTTTTT
-	TRBV10-1	-	TRBJ1-1	CASSASNTEAFF	TGCGCCAGCAGTGCGAGTAACACTGAAGCTTTCTTT
-	TRBV6-5	-	TRBJ1-2	CASSFGRENYGYTF	TGTGCCAGCAGTTTTGGCAGGGAAAACTATGGCTACACCTTC
-	TRBV5-1	-	TRBJ1-6	CASSLQGNSPLHF	TGCGCCAGCAGCTTACAGGGTAATTCACCCCTCCACTTT
-	TRBV9	-	TRBJ2-3	CASSVVRTNYTDTQYF	TGTGCCAGCAGCGTAGTCCGGACTAACTACACAGATACGCAGTATTTT
few	TRBV28	-	TRBJ1-5	CASSLVGGPGNQPQHF	TGTGCCAGCAGTTTGGTAGGAGGTCCTGGAAATCAGCCCCAGCATTTT
-	TRBV7-2	-	TRBJ2-1	CASSRFSGGQVNEQFF	TGTGCCAGCAGCAGATTTAGCGGGGGACAGGTGAATGAGCAGTTCTTC
-	TRBV19	-	TRBJ1-5	CASSNQYNQPQHF	TGTGCCAGTAGTAATCAGTACAATCAGCCCCAGCATTTT
-	TRBV30	-	TRBJ1-5	CAWSIDRVPNSNQPQHF	TGTGCCTGGAGTATCGACAGAGTTCCTAATAGCAATCAGCCCCAGCATTTT
once	TRBV19	-	TRBJ1-6	CASSMAGDSPLHF	TGTGCCAGTAGTATGGCAGGGGATTCACCCCTCCACTTT
-	TRBV5-1	TRBD2	TRBJ2-5	CASSLAALAGGQETQYF	TGCGCCAGCAGCTTGGCAGCTCTAGCGGGGGGGCAAGAGACCCAGTACTTC
once	TRBV18	TRBD1	TRBJ2-1	CASSLLHPGQGANEQFF	TGTGCCAGCTCACTACTCCACCCGGGACAGGGGGCCAATGAGCAGTTCTTC
-	TRBV7-6	TRBD1	TRBJ1-1	CASSSLQGATEAFF	TGTGCCAGCAGCTCTTTACAGGGGGCCACTGAAGCTTTCTTT
-	TRBV5-6	-	TRBJ2-2	CASSPPDTANTEELFF	TGTGCCAGCAGCCCCCCCGACACCGCGAACACCGAGGAGCTGTTTTTT
-	TRBV11-2	-	TRBJ1-6	CASSQGLYNSPLHF	TGTGCCAGCAGCCAGGGACTCTATAATTCACCCCTCCACTTT
-	TRBV27	-	TRBJ1-5	CASSRGGDNQPQHF	TGTGCCAGCAGTAGGGGGGGGGACAATCAGCCCCAGCATTTT
-	TRBV6-1	TRBD1	TRBJ1-1	CASSEEVRQGFNWNTEAFF	TGTGCCAGCAGTGAAGAGGTGAGACAGGGGTTTAATTGGAACACTGAAGCTTTCTTT